The rows below give T cell receptor beta chains drawn from one sample of a study of CD8 T cells in ankylosing spondylitis. TCRdb passed the 5' RACE reads through MiXCR, listing each CDR3 protein once. The repertoire holds some 400,000 distinct CDR3 sequences, 20% to 25% seen once, with roughly 16% in the top ten. The sample taken for sequencing was blood, either unsorted or a sorted T cell fraction (not recorded which). These receptors were taken from a male donor with ankylosing spondylitis. CDR3s include the opening cysteine and the closing phenylalanine or tryptophan. Each record gives: D gene, V gene, J gene, clone size, CDR3 DNA, CDR3 protein. The D gene is left open where the match is weak. Size is omitted from some rows. Given values are once, few, many or a class for expanded clones.

d_gene: NA
v_gene: TRBV18
j_gene: TRBJ1-5
abundance: few
CDR3nt: TGTGCCAGCTCACCACTGGCAGGTAATCAGCCCCAGCATTTT
CDR3aa: CASSPLAGNQPQHF

d_gene: TRBD2
v_gene: TRBV4-3
j_gene: TRBJ2-3
abundance: NA
CDR3nt: TGCGCCAGCAGCCAAGATATCACTAGCGGGTTGTTGAATACGCAGTATTTT
CDR3aa: CASSQDITSGLLNTQYF

d_gene: NA
v_gene: TRBV3-1
j_gene: TRBJ1-5
abundance: NA
CDR3nt: TGTGCCAGCAGCCCCGACTGGCAACGGCAGCCCCAGCATTTT
CDR3aa: CASSPDWQRQPQHF

d_gene: NA
v_gene: TRBV20-1
j_gene: TRBJ2-3
abundance: few
CDR3nt: TGCAGTGCTAGAGATGAGGGGGGGAAATGGGATACGCAGTATTTT
CDR3aa: CSARDEGGKWDTQYF

d_gene: TRBD2
v_gene: TRBV5-1
j_gene: TRBJ2-2
abundance: NA
CDR3nt: TGCGCCAGCAGCTCCGGTTTAGTCGGACTAGCGGGGATGAACACCGGGGAGCTGTTTTTT
CDR3aa: CASSSGLVGLAGMNTGELFF

d_gene: NA
v_gene: TRBV6-1
j_gene: TRBJ1-1
abundance: NA
CDR3nt: TGTGCCAGCAGTGAAGCCAGAAGGACATTATTATTGAAGACTGAAGCTTTCTTT
CDR3aa: CASSEARRTLLLKTEAFF

d_gene: NA
v_gene: TRBV5-1
j_gene: TRBJ2-7
abundance: NA
CDR3nt: TGCGCCAGCAGCTTCGCCGAGAAACCCTACGAGCAGTACTTC
CDR3aa: CASSFAEKPYEQYF

d_gene: NA
v_gene: TRBV20-1
j_gene: TRBJ2-7
abundance: few
CDR3nt: TGCAGTGCTAGACCAAAGAGGGTCGGCGAGCAGTACTTC
CDR3aa: CSARPKRVGEQYF

d_gene: NA
v_gene: TRBV2
j_gene: TRBJ2-7
abundance: NA
CDR3nt: TGTGCCAGCAGTGAGTTGTGGGTCTCCCTCGAGCAGTACTTC
CDR3aa: CASSELWVSLEQYF

d_gene: TRBD1
v_gene: TRBV20-1
j_gene: TRBJ2-1
abundance: few
CDR3nt: TGCAGTGCTTCCCCGGCGGGGACAGGGGATTTCCTTGGGGACAATGAGCAGTTCTTC
CDR3aa: CSASPAGTGDFLGDNEQFF

d_gene: NA
v_gene: TRBV7-8
j_gene: TRBJ2-1
abundance: NA
CDR3nt: TGTGCCAGCAGCTTAGGGGAAGAGCAGTTCTTC
CDR3aa: CASSLGEEQFF

d_gene: NA
v_gene: TRBV20-1
j_gene: TRBJ1-3
abundance: NA
CDR3nt: TGCGGACATTCCAGGGGCGACTCTGGAAACACCATATATTTT
CDR3aa: CGHSRGDSGNTIYF

d_gene: NA
v_gene: TRBV15
j_gene: TRBJ2-1
abundance: few
CDR3nt: TGTGCCACCAGCAGGGGACAATTCCGTCCTGAGCAGTTCTTC
CDR3aa: CATSRGQFRPEQFF

d_gene: NA
v_gene: TRBV24-1
j_gene: TRBJ1-5
abundance: many
CDR3nt: TGTGCCACCAGTGATTTTATTGGCAGCAATCAGCCCCAGCATTTT
CDR3aa: CATSDFIGSNQPQHF

d_gene: NA
v_gene: TRBV29-1
j_gene: TRBJ1-2
abundance: many
CDR3nt: TGCAGAGCCCAACGGGGAGCTTATGGCTACACCTTC
CDR3aa: CRAQRGAYGYTF

d_gene: NA
v_gene: TRBV18
j_gene: TRBJ2-5
abundance: many
CDR3nt: TGTGCCAGCTCCTGGACGTCACAAGAGACCCAGTACTTC
CDR3aa: CASSWTSQETQYF

d_gene: NA
v_gene: TRBV27
j_gene: TRBJ1-5
abundance: NA
CDR3nt: TGTGCCAGCAGTCCGGGAAGACGGAGTTATAGCAATCAGCCCCAGCATTTT
CDR3aa: CASSPGRRSYSNQPQHF

d_gene: TRBD2
v_gene: TRBV28
j_gene: TRBJ2-3
abundance: few
CDR3nt: TGTGCCAGCAGTCCCGGACTAGCGGAGATTTTGGCAGATACGCAGTATTTT
CDR3aa: CASSPGLAEILADTQYF